This paragraph covers one T cell receptor (beta chain) sequence. This CDR3 is 17 amino acids long. V gave up 1 base and J gave up 1 base; unmatched junction bases: 9. CDR1 SGHAT and CDR2 FQNNGV come from the germline V gene. Method: immunoSEQ multiplex PCR; TCRdb's copy keeps in-frame clones and lacks some. This table has 190,000 or so clones, 86% appearing once. These data are taken from a study of blood T cell repertoires in COVID-19. This chain links TRBV11-2 with TRBJ2-7, with 8 bases lining up with TRBD2. The origin of this receptor is a woman in her 30s with active or convalescent COVID-19. Sequencing input: peripheral blood. Here the CDR3 DNA reads TGTGCCAGCAGCTTAGGGTGGGTAACGGGAGGGTCCTACGAGCAGTACTTC. Its protein product is CASSLGWVTGGSYEQYF.